The 31 T cell receptor beta chains below were found in one sample sequenced in a study of blood T cell repertoires in COVID-19. Here immunoSEQ multiplex PCR was the method, and the copy in TCRdb shows in-frame clones only, minus some. The sample records 310,000 or so clones, 75% to 95% being singletons. The sequenced sample was PBMCs or T cells enriched from blood (not recorded which). The receptor set was obtained from a woman aged 25 to 39 who had recovered from COVID-19.

The chain combines TRBV3-1 (or the pseudogene TRBV3-2) with TRBJ1-6, with 9 nucleotides matching TRBD1. V was pared by 4 bases and J by 10 bases, with 5 bases of the junction left unmatched. From germline, CDR1 is LGHDT and CDR2 YNNKEL (reference sequence). The CDR3 extends over 14 amino acids. As DNA, the CDR3 is TGTGCCAGCAGCCCTACAGGGGGCGGATCACCCCTCCACTTT. Translated: CASSPTGGGSPLHF.

The chain joins TRBV28 to TRBJ1-3; D possibly corresponds to TRBD1 (6 bases). The germline V and J ends were trimmed by 5 bases and 2 bases, with 13 bases remaining between them. In germline, CDR1 is MDHEN, CDR2 SYDVKM. This CDR3 is 15 amino acids long. The CDR3 reads CASSPTGFPGNTIYF. The CDR3 region has the DNA TGTGCCAGCAGTCCCACAGGGTTCCCTGGAAACACCATATATTTT.

This rearrangement joins TRBV3-1 (or the pseudogene TRBV3-2) to TRBJ2-1; 14 nucleotides line up with TRBD2. The length of the CDR3 is 18 residues. J was trimmed by 0 bases and V by 5 bases; bases with no gene match: 6. CDR1 and CDR2 from the germline V gene are LGHDT and YNNKEL (reference sequence). This CDR3 reads CASSETSGGGSSYNEQFF. The CDR3 nucleotides are TGTGCCAGCAGCGAGACTAGCGGGGGGGGTAGCTCCTACAATGAGCAGTTCTTC.

The chain employs TRBV15 and TRBJ2-3; 7 bases fit TRBD2. The CDR3 runs to 17 residues. Germline V CDR1 and CDR2: LNHNV, YYDKDF (reference sequence). V gave up 1 base and J gave up 2 bases; unmatched junction bases: 9. CDR3 sequence: CATSRVRREGITDTQYF. The CDR3 DNA is TGTGCCACCAGCAGAGTGAGGAGGGAGGGAATCACAGATACGCAGTATTTT.

This clone showed up just a few times. CDR3 region: CASSGLADTDTQYF. The CDR3 DNA reads as TGTGCCAGTAGCGGACTAGCGGACACAGATACGCAGTATTTT. This chain joins TRBV19 and TRBJ2-3; 10 positions match TRBD2. V shed 6 bases and J 2 bases; nucleotides not matched to a gene: 2. Looked up from germline, CDR1 is LNHDA and CDR2 is SQIVND (reference sequence). The CDR3 has 14 residues. Complete variable domain (other parts from reference TRBV19 and TRBJ2-3): DGGITQSPKYLFRKEGQNVTLSCEQNLNHDAMYWYRQDPGQGLRLIYYSQIVNDFQKGDIAEGYSVSREKKESFPLTVTSAQKNPTAFYLCASSGLADTDTQYFGPGTRLTVL.

CDR3 protein: CASRHGRGGVRNYGYTF. In DNA, the CDR3 is TGTGCCAGCAGGCACGGGAGGGGGGGAGTCCGAAACTATGGCTACACCTTC. This chain joins TRBV11-2 and TRBJ1-2, with D maybe TRBD1 (6 bases). This CDR3 is 17 amino acids long. The germline gives CDR1 SGHAT, CDR2 FQNNGV. Trimming removed 6 bases at V and 2 bases at J, with 22 bases between.

The rearrangement joins TRBV9 to TRBJ1-1, with 8 bases fitting TRBD1. The CDR3 has 13 residues. The V gene's germline CDR1 is SGDLS and CDR2 YYNGEE. With V trimmed by 4 bases and J by 4 bases, 3 bases remained unmatched. Here the CDR3 DNA reads TGTGCCAGCAGCCGGACAGGGTTCACTGAAGCTTTCTTT. It translates to CASSRTGFTEAFF.

This chain joins TRBV7-3 and TRBJ2-1, with 11 bases fitting TRBD2. Trimming removed 2 bases from V and 6 bases from J; junction bases left unmatched: 6. Germline CDR1 is SGHTA and CDR2 is FQGTGA. CDR3 size: 16 residues. The CDR3 spells CASSLGSGLAVNEQFF. CDR3 coding DNA: TGTGCCAGCAGCTTAGGGTCGGGACTAGCGGTCAATGAGCAGTTCTTC.

The J gene is TRBJ2-1, the V gene TRBV9; possible D gene TRBD2, 6 bases. The germline V gene has CDR1 SGDLS and CDR2 YYNGEE. The CDR3 has 15 residues. V was trimmed by 0 bases and J by 5 bases, leaving 12 bases between them. DNA of the CDR3: TGTGCCAGCAGCGTAGGACTAGTTTGGGACAATGAGCAGTTCTTC. Its translation is CASSVGLVWDNEQFF.

This chain uses TRBV28 with TRBJ2-1, with D tentatively TRBD1 (6 bases). The CDR3 runs 16 residues. Trimming pared 3 bases from V and 5 bases from J, leaving 17 bases between. The germline gives CDR1 MDHEN, CDR2 SYDVKM. DNA for the CDR3: TGTGCCAGCAGTTTGACCCCTCAGGGGCTCCACAATGAGCAGTTCTTC. Residues: CASSLTPQGLHNEQFF.

This clone is a singleton in its sample. The chain has TRBV30 and TRBJ2-3; D may be TRBD2 (6 bases). This CDR3 is built from 17 residues. Trimming took off 0 bases at V and 1 base at J, with 17 bases between the two ends. CDR1 is GTSNPN, CDR2 SVGIG, per germline (reference sequence). The CDR3: CAWSVGGASVGTDTQYF. The DNA for the CDR3 is TGTGCCTGGAGTGTCGGAGGAGCTAGCGTGGGCACAGATACGCAGTATTTT.

This chain links TRBV28 with TRBJ2-7; D perhaps matches TRBD1 (5 bases). The germline V gene encodes CDR1 MDHEN and CDR2 SYDVKM. CDR3 length: 15 residues. V dropped 1 base and J dropped 2 bases, with 12 bases sitting between them. The DNA of the CDR3 is TGTGCCAGCAGTTTATTAGCAGGGATAGCCTACGAGCAGTACTTC. This encodes CASSLLAGIAYEQYF.

This clone was recorded only once. This sequence joins TRBV6-5 and TRBJ2-7, with no clear D. The V end was cut by 2 bases, the J end by 3 bases, with 14 bases between. Germline V gene data show CDR1 as MNHEY and CDR2 as SVGAGI. The length of the CDR3 is 15 residues. The CDR3 region is CASSYRSGLYYEQYF. CDR3 nucleotides: TGTGCCAGCAGTTACAGGTCGGGTCTTTACTACGAGCAGTACTTC.

This clone showed up just once. The chain joins TRBV7-3 to TRBJ1-2; no clear D gene. The CDR3 is made up of 13 amino acids. Germline CDR1 reads SGHTA; CDR2 reads FQGTGA. V shed 1 base and J shed 4 bases, with 7 bases lying between them. This CDR3 reads CASSLNPSYGYTF. CDR3 DNA: TGTGCCAGCAGCTTAAATCCGAGCTATGGCTACACCTTC.

This clone was detected once. The genes are TRBV2 and TRBJ1-1; possible D gene TRBD1, 6 bases. The CDR3 is 12 amino acids. Trimming stripped 7 bases from V and 4 bases from J, with 10 bases between. Germline V gene sequence: CDR1 SNHLY, CDR2 FYNNEI. The CDR3 loop is CASIRQATEAFF. CDR3 bases: TGTGCCAGCATTCGACAGGCCACTGAAGCTTTCTTT.

The rearrangement uses TRBV28 and TRBJ2-1; 9 nucleotides match TRBD2. Germline V gives CDR1 MDHEN, CDR2 SYDVKM. J was trimmed by 0 bases and V by 5 bases; bases with no gene match: 5. The CDR3 totals 16 residues. For the CDR3, the DNA is TGTGCCAGCAGTGTAGCGGGGGTGGGCTCCTACAATGAGCAGTTCTTC. Amino acid sequence: CASSVAGVGSYNEQFF.

The CDR3 DNA reads as TGTGCCAGCAGTTCCGGGACAGTGGCAGGTGAGCAGTTCTTC. It yields the protein CASSSGTVAGEQFF. This chain joins TRBV27 and TRBJ2-1; 7 bases map to TRBD1. This CDR3 has 14 residues. V gave up 4 bases and J gave up 9 bases; unmatched junction bases: 9. Germline loops: CDR1 MNHEY, CDR2 SMNVEV (reference sequence).

V and J are TRBV7-8 and TRBJ2-1; 14 positions agree with TRBD2. Germline CDR1 SGHVS, CDR2 FQNEAQ. Germline trimming cut 4 bases from V and 0 bases from J; bases unmatched to any gene: 8. CDR3 size: 19 residues. CDR3 residues: CASSSQGLAGVSSYNEQFF. The CDR3 nucleotides read TGTGCCAGCAGCTCCCAGGGACTAGCGGGAGTTAGCTCCTACAATGAGCAGTTCTTC. The variable domain in full, with the rest retrieved from reference TRBV7-8 and TRBJ2-1, is GAGVSQSPRYKVAKRGQDVALRCDPISGHVSLFWYQQALGQGPEFLTYFQNEAQLDKSGLPSDRFFAERPEGSVSTLKIQRTQQEDSAVYLCASSSQGLAGVSSYNEQFFGPGTRLTVL.

J is TRBJ2-7 and V is TRBV10-3; D is possibly TRBD1 (5 bases). The CDR3 runs 14 residues. Trimming cost V 0 bases and J 3 bases, with 9 bases left between them. From germline, CDR1 is ENHRY and CDR2 SYGVKD. The CDR3 nucleotides read TGTGCCATCAGTGAGTCGGGGCAGAGCTACGAGCAGTACTTC. It translates to CAISESGQSYEQYF.

The chain has TRBV7-2 and TRBJ2-3; D remains ambiguous. Germline values: CDR1 SGHTA, CDR2 FQGNSA. The CDR3 spans 15 residues. Deletions cut 2 bases from V and 6 bases from J, with 15 bases between. The CDR3 nucleotides read TGTGCCAGCAGCTTAAGCACGAATGCCGCGGATACGCAGTATTTT. It specifies CASSLSTNAADTQYF.

This clone came up once. The V gene is TRBV5-1, the J gene TRBJ2-1; 14 bases fit TRBD2. V was clipped by 3 bases and J by 1 base; unmatched bases: 6. Germline CDR1 SGHRS, CDR2 YFSETQ. The CDR3 totals 18 residues. The CDR3 nucleotides are TGCGCCAGCAGCTCCGGACTAGCGGGAGGCGTGTCCTACAATGAGCAGTTCTTC. It yields the protein CASSSGLAGGVSYNEQFF.

The chain carries TRBV19 and TRBJ1-5; perhaps TRBD1 as D (6 bases). The CDR3 contains 15 residues. The germline V and J ends were trimmed by 8 bases and 2 bases, with 16 bases remaining between them. The germline V gene encodes CDR1 LNHDA and CDR2 SQIVND (reference sequence). The CDR3, as DNA: TGTGCCAGTCGCATCGGGGGGGGCGGCAATCAGCCCCAGCATTTT. This translates into CASRIGGGGNQPQHF.

J is TRBJ1-3 and V is TRBV30; unclear D gene. CDR1 and CDR2 from the germline V gene are GTSNPN and SVGIG (reference sequence). Trimming shortened V by 4 bases and J by 4 bases, and 8 bases separated the two germline ends. CDR3 length equals 12 residues. The CDR3 DNA reads as TGTGCCTGGATTACACCAGGAAACACCATATATTTT. Encoded protein: CAWITPGNTIYF.

The CDR3: CASSLDRLSYEQYF. Written as DNA, the CDR3 is TGTGCCAGCAGCCTGGACAGGCTCTCCTACGAGCAGTACTTC. The genes are TRBV6-5 and TRBJ2-7; 7 bases line up with TRBD1. Trimming took 6 bases from V and 0 from J; bases not matched to a gene: 5. Germline values: CDR1 MNHEY, CDR2 SVGAGI. The CDR3 runs to 14 residues.

The chain employs TRBV27 and TRBJ1-2, with 8 nucleotides matching TRBD1. CDR3 length equals 14 residues. V was clipped by 4 bases and J by 7 bases; unmatched bases: 8. Germline-derived CDR1 and CDR2 are MNHEY and SMNVEV (reference sequence). The CDR3 DNA sequence: TGTGCCAGCAGTTCCAGGACAGGGTGGAGTGGCTACACCTTC. Its translation: CASSSRTGWSGYTF.

This sequence joins TRBV5-1 and TRBJ2-5; 9 bases agree with TRBD2. CDR1 is SGHRS, CDR2 YFSETQ, per germline. The junction had 9 bases not matched to a gene; V was cut back by 3 bases and J by 0 bases. This CDR3 is built from 17 residues. The CDR3 nucleotides are TGCGCCAGCAGCTCGCCCCCGGGACTAGCTTACCAAGAGACCCAGTACTTC. It is translated as CASSSPPGLAYQETQYF.

The rearrangement links TRBV3-1 (or the pseudogene TRBV3-2) to TRBJ2-2, with 7 nucleotides matching TRBD1. Germline loops: CDR1 LGHDT, CDR2 YNNKEL (reference sequence). V shed 1 base, J shed 4 bases, and the junction held 6 bases outside the gene matches. This CDR3 has 16 residues. The CDR3: CASSQGVGGSTGELFF. CDR3 coding DNA: TGTGCCAGCAGCCAAGGTGTAGGGGGCAGCACCGGGGAGCTGTTTTTT.

CDR3 sequence (DNA): TGTGCCACCAGTGATGGACTAGCGGGAGCGGATGAGCAGTTCTTC. Amino acid sequence: CATSDGLAGADEQFF. This chain connects TRBV24-1 to TRBJ2-1; 13 positions agree with TRBD2. This CDR3 spans 15 amino acids. The ends lost 3 bases at V and 8 bases at J; junction bases unmatched: 3. The germline gives CDR1 KGHDR, CDR2 SFDVKD.

This rearrangement joins TRBV28 to TRBJ2-1, with 11 bases identical to TRBD2. Germline assignment: CDR1 MDHEN and CDR2 SYDVKM. The CDR3 totals 20 residues. The V gene end was trimmed by 3 bases and the J gene end by 5 bases; junction bases not matched to a gene: 18. The CDR3 spells CASSFYRLTLAGGSNNEQFF. The CDR3 DNA sequence: TGTGCCAGCAGTTTTTACCGGCTGACCTTAGCGGGAGGGAGCAACAATGAGCAGTTCTTC.

The chain links TRBV3-1 (or the pseudogene TRBV3-2) to TRBJ1-6; 10 bases are shared with TRBD1. The germline V gene has CDR1 LGHDT and CDR2 YNNKEL (reference sequence). The CDR3 extends over 16 amino acids. V was clipped by 0 bases and J by 9 bases; unmatched bases: 5. This CDR3 is CASSQDRGQGRSPLHF. Written as DNA, the CDR3 is TGTGCCAGCAGCCAAGATAGGGGACAGGGGCGTTCACCCCTCCACTTT.

V is TRBV20-1 and J is TRBJ2-1; 7 bases are shared with TRBD2. This CDR3 is built from 16 residues. Per the germline V gene, CDR1 is DFQATT and CDR2 is SNEGSKA (reference sequence). V gave up 3 bases and J gave up 3 bases; unmatched junction bases: 11. CDR3 nucleotide sequence: TGCAGTGCTAGTGGGGCTAGGGGAGGGTTCTACAATGAGCAGTTCTTC. This encodes CSASGARGGFYNEQFF.